This T cell receptor (beta chain) was observed in a study of blood T cells in healthy people across ages. Study at large: Capture by template switching was about one barcoded beta molecule per two T cells. Findings and caveats of the study: In long-lived donors, naive CD4+ cell counts and diversity exceeded those of aged donors. The recorded TCR beta diversity per million T cells decreased in a roughly linear manner with age.

Germline CDR1 reads MNHNS; CDR2 reads SASEGT. This CDR3 region has 15 residues. Concerning this clonotype itself: Antigen specificity is unknown.

A J-beta primer mix and a sample-barcoded 5' primer were used in a second PCR of about 6 to 12 cycles. Any given sample supplied a minimum of 3 million CDR3-containing paired-end reads. TCRdb passed the 5' RACE reads through MiXCR, listing each CDR3 protein once. The data show hundreds of thousands of distinct CDR3 sequences, more than 55% seen once. This chain links TRBV6-1 with TRBJ2-5; D is perhaps TRBD1 or TRBD2 (7 bases each). The J call is uncertain, as TRBJ2-7 better fits the DNA end. This sequence originates from a man aged 40-50 years in good health. The specimen sequenced was blood. CDR3 nucleotides: TGTGCCAGCAGTGAAAGCGGGACAGAGCCTTACGAGCAGTACTTC. This gives the protein CASSESGTEPYEQYF.